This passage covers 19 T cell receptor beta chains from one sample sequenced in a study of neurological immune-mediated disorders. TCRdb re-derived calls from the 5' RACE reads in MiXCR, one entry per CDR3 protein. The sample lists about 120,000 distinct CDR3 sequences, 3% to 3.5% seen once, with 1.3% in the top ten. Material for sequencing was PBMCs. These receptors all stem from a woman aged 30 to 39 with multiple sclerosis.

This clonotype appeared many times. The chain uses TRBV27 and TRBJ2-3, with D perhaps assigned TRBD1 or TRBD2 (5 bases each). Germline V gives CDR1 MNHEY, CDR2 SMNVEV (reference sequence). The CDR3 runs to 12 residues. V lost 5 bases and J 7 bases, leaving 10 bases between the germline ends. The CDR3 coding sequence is TGTGCCAGCAGTCCTGGGGGTCATACGCAGTATTTT. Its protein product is CASSPGGHTQYF.

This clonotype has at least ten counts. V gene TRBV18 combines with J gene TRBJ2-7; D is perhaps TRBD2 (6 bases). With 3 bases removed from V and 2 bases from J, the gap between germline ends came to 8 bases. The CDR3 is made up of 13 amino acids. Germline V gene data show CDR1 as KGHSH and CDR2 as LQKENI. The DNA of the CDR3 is TGTGCCAGCTCACCCGGGACTGCCTACGAGCAGTACTTC. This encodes CASSPGTAYEQYF.

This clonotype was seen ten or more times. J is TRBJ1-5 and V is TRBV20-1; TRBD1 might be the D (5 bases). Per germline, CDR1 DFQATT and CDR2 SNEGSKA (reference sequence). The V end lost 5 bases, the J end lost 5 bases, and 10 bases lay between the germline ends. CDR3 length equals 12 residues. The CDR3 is CSAYGADQPQHF. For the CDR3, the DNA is TGCAGTGCTTATGGGGCCGATCAGCCCCAGCATTTT.

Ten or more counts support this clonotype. The chain's CDR3 is CASSSQGQISTDTQYF. The CDR3 DNA sequence: TGCGCCAGCAGCTCCCAGGGACAGATCAGCACAGATACGCAGTATTTT. The rearrangement uses TRBV5-1 and TRBJ2-3; 7 positions match TRBD1. J gave up 0 bases and V 3 bases, and 7 bases lay outside the gene matches. The CDR3 runs 16 residues. Germline V lookup: CDR1 SGHRS, CDR2 YFSETQ.

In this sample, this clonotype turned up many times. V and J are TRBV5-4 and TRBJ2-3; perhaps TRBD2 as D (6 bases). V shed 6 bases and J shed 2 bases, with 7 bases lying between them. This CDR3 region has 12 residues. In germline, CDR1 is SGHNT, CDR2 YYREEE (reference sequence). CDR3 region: CASMRDTDTQYF. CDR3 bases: TGTGCCAGCATGCGGGACACAGATACGCAGTATTTT.

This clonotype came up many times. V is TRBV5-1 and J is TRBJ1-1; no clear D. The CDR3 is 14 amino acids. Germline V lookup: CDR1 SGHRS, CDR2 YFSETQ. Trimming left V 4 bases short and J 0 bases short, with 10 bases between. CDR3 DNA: TGCGCCAGCAGCCCAAGACCCATGAACACTGAAGCTTTCTTT. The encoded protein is CASSPRPMNTEAFF.

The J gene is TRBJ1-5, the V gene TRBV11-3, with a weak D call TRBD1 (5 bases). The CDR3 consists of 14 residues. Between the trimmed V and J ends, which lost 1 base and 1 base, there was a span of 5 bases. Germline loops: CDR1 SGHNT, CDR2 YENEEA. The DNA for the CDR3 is TGTGCCAGCAGCTTAGGACAGAGCAATCAGCCCCAGCATTTT. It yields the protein CASSLGQSNQPQHF.

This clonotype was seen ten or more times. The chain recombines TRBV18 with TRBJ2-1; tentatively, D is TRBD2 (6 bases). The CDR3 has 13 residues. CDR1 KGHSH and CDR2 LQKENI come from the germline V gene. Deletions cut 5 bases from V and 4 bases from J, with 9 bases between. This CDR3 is CASSSAGYNEQFF. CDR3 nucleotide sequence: TGTGCCAGCTCAAGCGCGGGGTACAATGAGCAGTTCTTC.

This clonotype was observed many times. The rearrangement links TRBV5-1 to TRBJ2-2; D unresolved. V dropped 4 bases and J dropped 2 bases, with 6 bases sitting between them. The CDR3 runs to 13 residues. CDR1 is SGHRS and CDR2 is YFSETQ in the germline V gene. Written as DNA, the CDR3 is TGCGCCAGCAGCAGTAGAAACACCGGGGAGCTGTTTTTT. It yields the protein CASSSRNTGELFF.

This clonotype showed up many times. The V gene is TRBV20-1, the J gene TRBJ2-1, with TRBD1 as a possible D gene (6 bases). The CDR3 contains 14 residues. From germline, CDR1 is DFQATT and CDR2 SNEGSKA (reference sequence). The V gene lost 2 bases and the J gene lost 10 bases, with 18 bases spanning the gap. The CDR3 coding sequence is TGCAGTGCTAGAACCTTAACAGGGAGAGGCGAGCAGTTCTTC. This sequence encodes CSARTLTGRGEQFF.

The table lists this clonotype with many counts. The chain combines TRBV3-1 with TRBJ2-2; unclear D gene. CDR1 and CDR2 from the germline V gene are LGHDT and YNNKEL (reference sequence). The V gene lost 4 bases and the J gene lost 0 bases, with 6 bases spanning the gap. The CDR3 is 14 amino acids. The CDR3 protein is CASSRGANTGELFF. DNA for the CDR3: TGTGCCAGCAGCCGAGGAGCGAACACCGGGGAGCTGTTTTTT.

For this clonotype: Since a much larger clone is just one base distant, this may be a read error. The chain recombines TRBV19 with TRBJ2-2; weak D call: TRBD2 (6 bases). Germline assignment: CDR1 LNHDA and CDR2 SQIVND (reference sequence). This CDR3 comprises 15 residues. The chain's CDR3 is CDSMRDGPNTGELFF. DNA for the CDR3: TGTGACAGTATGCGGGACGGACCGAACACCGGGGAGCTGTTTTTT.

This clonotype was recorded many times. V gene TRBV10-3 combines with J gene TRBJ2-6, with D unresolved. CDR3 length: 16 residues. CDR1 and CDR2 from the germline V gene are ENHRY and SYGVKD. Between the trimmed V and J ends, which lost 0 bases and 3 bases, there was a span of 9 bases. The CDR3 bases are TGTGCCATCAGTGAGTCGATCGCAGGTGGGGCCAACGTCCTGACTTTC. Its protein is CAISESIAGGANVLTF.

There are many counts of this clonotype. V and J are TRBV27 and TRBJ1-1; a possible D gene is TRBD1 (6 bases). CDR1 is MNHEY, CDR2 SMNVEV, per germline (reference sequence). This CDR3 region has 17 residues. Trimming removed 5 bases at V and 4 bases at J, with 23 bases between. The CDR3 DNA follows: TGTGCCAGCAGTCTAAGACAGGATCACCGACGGGGCACTGAAGCTTTCTTT. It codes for CASSLRQDHRRGTEAFF.

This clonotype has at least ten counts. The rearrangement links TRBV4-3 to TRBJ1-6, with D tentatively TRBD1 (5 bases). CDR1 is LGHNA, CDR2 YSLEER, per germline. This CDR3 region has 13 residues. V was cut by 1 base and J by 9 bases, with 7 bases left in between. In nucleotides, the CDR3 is TGCGCCAGCAGCCAAGCCGGGGCTTCACCCCTCCACTTT. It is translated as CASSQAGASPLHF.

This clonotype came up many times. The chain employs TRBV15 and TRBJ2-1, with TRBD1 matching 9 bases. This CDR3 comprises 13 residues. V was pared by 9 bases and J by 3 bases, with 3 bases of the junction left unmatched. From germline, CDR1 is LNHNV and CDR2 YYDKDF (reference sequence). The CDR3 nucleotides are TGTGCCACAGACAGGGGGAACTACAATGAGCAGTTCTTC. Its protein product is CATDRGNYNEQFF.

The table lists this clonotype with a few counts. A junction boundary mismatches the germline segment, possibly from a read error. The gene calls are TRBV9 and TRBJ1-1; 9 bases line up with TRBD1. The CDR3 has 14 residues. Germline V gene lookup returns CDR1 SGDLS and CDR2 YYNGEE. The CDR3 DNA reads TGTGCCAACAGCCACCTGACAGGGGGCACTGAAGCTTTCTTT. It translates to CANSHLTGGTEAFF.

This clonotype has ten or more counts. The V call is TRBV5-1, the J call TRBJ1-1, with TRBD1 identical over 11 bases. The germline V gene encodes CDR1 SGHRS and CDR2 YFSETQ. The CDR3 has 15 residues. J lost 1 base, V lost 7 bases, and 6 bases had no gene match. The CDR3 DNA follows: TGCGCCAGCCGGGACAGGGGGGGTTCGAACACTGAAGCTTTCTTT. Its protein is CASRDRGGSNTEAFF.

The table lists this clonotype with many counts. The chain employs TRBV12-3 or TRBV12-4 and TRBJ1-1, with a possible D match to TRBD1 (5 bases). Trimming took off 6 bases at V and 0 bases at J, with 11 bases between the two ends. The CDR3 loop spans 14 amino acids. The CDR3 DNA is TGTGCCAGCAGGACAGTTCTATTGAACACTGAAGCTTTCTTT. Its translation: CASRTVLLNTEAFF.